This is a list of T cell receptor beta chains from one sample in a study of post-analysis software for immune sequencing data. TCRdb re-called the PCR reads with MiXCR, one entry per CDR3 protein. This sample has approximately 730,000 distinct CDR3 sequences, with 35% to 55% found just once. The sequenced sample consisted of blood. All receptors come from a girl aged 5-17 years with multiple sclerosis. Each CDR3 is given with its conserved first and last residue. The D gene is left open where the match is weak. Not every row has a clone size; where given, it reads once, few, many or a size class.

clone_size: -; j_call: TRBJ2-5; d_call: TRBD2; v_call: TRBV29-1; cdr3_aa: CSAGLAGFQETQYF; cdr3_nt: TGCAGCGCCGGACTAGCGGGGTTCCAAGAGACCCAGTACTTC
clone_size: few; j_call: TRBJ2-3; d_call: -; v_call: TRBV10-2; cdr3_aa: CASSATSLSTDTQYF; cdr3_nt: TGCGCCAGCAGTGCGACTTCACTTAGCACAGATACGCAGTATTTT
clone_size: few; j_call: TRBJ2-7; d_call: -; v_call: TRBV6-5; cdr3_aa: CASSYSTPNWGAYEQYF; cdr3_nt: TGTGCCAGCAGTTACTCGACCCCCAACTGGGGGGCCTACGAGCAGTACTTC
clone_size: -; j_call: TRBJ2-7; d_call: -; v_call: TRBV12-2; cdr3_aa: CASRPGLAGVPYEQYF; cdr3_nt: TGTGCAAGTCGCCCGGGACTGGCGGGAGTGCCCTACGAGCAGTACTTC
clone_size: -; j_call: TRBJ1-6; d_call: TRBD1; v_call: TRBV6-5; cdr3_aa: CASSYFGTGGNSPLHF; cdr3_nt: TGTGCCAGCAGTTATTTCGGGACAGGGGGAAATTCACCCCTCCACTTT
clone_size: -; j_call: TRBJ1-2; d_call: -; v_call: TRBV9; cdr3_aa: CASSAPGFYTF; cdr3_nt: TGTGCCAGCAGCGCCCCGGGATTCTACACCTTC
clone_size: -; j_call: TRBJ2-7; d_call: -; v_call: TRBV29-1; cdr3_aa: CSVGGGRGYEQYF; cdr3_nt: TGCAGCGTTGGCGGGGGCCGGGGCTACGAGCAGTACTTC
clone_size: -; j_call: TRBJ2-5; d_call: TRBD1; v_call: TRBV4-3; cdr3_aa: CASSRDRVGETQYF; cdr3_nt: TGCGCCAGCAGCCGCGACAGGGTGGGGGAGACCCAGTACTTC
clone_size: few; j_call: TRBJ2-7; d_call: -; v_call: TRBV28; cdr3_aa: CASSFVRGPRSYEQYF; cdr3_nt: TGTGCCAGCAGTTTTGTCAGGGGTCCTCGATCCTACGAGCAGTACTTC
clone_size: -; j_call: TRBJ1-5; d_call: -; v_call: TRBV7-2; cdr3_aa: CASSLEGTLNQPQHF; cdr3_nt: TGTGCCAGCAGCTTAGAGGGGACCCTCAATCAGCCCCAGCATTTT
clone_size: -; j_call: TRBJ2-3; d_call: TRBD1; v_call: TRBV7-6; cdr3_aa: CASSLRTAGQGTDTQYF; cdr3_nt: TGTGCCAGCAGCTTACGTACGGCGGGACAGGGGACAGATACGCAGTATTTT
clone_size: -; j_call: TRBJ2-7; d_call: -; v_call: TRBV4-3; cdr3_aa: CASSQVSGDEQYF; cdr3_nt: TGCGCCAGCAGCCAAGTATCAGGGGACGAGCAGTACTTC
clone_size: -; j_call: TRBJ1-4; d_call: -; v_call: TRBV7-2; cdr3_aa: CASSSGSSEKLFF; cdr3_nt: TGTGCCAGCAGCTCCGGGTCCTCGGAAAAACTGTTTTTT
clone_size: few; j_call: TRBJ2-1; d_call: TRBD2; v_call: TRBV20-1; cdr3_aa: CSVQKLAGGLTYNEQFF; cdr3_nt: TGCAGTGTTCAGAAACTAGCGGGAGGCCTAACCTACAATGAGCAGTTCTTC
clone_size: -; j_call: TRBJ1-2; d_call: TRBD1; v_call: TRBV6-1; cdr3_aa: CASQLQGAVYGYTF; cdr3_nt: TGTGCCAGTCAATTACAGGGGGCCGTTTATGGCTACACCTTC
clone_size: few; j_call: TRBJ2-5; d_call: -; v_call: TRBV4-3; cdr3_aa: CASSQSQGKGETQYF; cdr3_nt: TGCGCCAGCAGCCAAAGTCAGGGGAAGGGAGAGACCCAGTACTTC
clone_size: -; j_call: TRBJ2-5; d_call: -; v_call: TRBV28; cdr3_aa: CAILGETQYF; cdr3_nt: TGTGCCATCCTAGGAGAGACCCAGTACTTC
clone_size: -; j_call: TRBJ2-7; d_call: -; v_call: TRBV10-3; cdr3_aa: CAISESGGGPYEQYF; cdr3_nt: TGTGCCATCAGTGAGTCTGGAGGGGGCCCCTACGAGCAGTACTTC
clone_size: -; j_call: TRBJ1-2; d_call: TRBD1; v_call: TRBV4-3; cdr3_aa: CASSQEPGGADGYTF; cdr3_nt: TGCGCCAGCAGCCAAGAGCCAGGGGGCGCGGATGGCTACACCTTC
clone_size: -; j_call: TRBJ1-6; d_call: -; v_call: TRBV5-1; cdr3_aa: CASSAGTEDSPLHF; cdr3_nt: TGCGCCAGCAGCGCCGGGACGGAAGATTCACCCCTCCACTTT
clone_size: -; j_call: TRBJ2-1; d_call: -; v_call: TRBV20-1; cdr3_aa: CSAIRSTDYNEQFF; cdr3_nt: TGCAGTGCTATACGCAGCACAGACTACAATGAGCAGTTCTTC
clone_size: -; j_call: TRBJ2-1; d_call: -; v_call: TRBV29-1; cdr3_aa: CSVGPEGIARGGQFF; cdr3_nt: TGCAGCGTTGGGCCCGAGGGGATCGCAAGGGGGGGGCAGTTCTTC
clone_size: -; j_call: TRBJ1-2; d_call: -; v_call: TRBV25-1; cdr3_aa: CASSESGGFGYTF; cdr3_nt: TGTGCCAGCAGTGAATCAGGAGGGTTTGGCTACACCTTC
clone_size: -; j_call: TRBJ2-7; d_call: TRBD1; v_call: TRBV27; cdr3_aa: CASSAQGADYEQYF; cdr3_nt: TGTGCCAGCAGTGCACAGGGGGCGGACTACGAGCAGTACTTC
clone_size: -; j_call: TRBJ1-1; d_call: -; v_call: TRBV29-1; cdr3_aa: CSVGAGRQDTEAFF; cdr3_nt: TGCAGCGTTGGGGCGGGACGGCAGGACACTGAAGCTTTCTTT
clone_size: -; j_call: TRBJ1-1; d_call: -; v_call: TRBV7-8; cdr3_aa: CASSLQLGLNTEAFF; cdr3_nt: TGTGCCAGCAGCTTACAATTAGGGCTGAACACTGAAGCTTTCTTT
clone_size: -; j_call: TRBJ1-6; d_call: -; v_call: TRBV14; cdr3_aa: CASSVGPSNSPLHF; cdr3_nt: TGTGCCAGCAGCGTCGGACCTTCCAATTCACCCCTCCACTTT
clone_size: -; j_call: TRBJ2-5; d_call: TRBD2; v_call: TRBV6-6; cdr3_aa: CASSRGAGVGETQYF; cdr3_nt: TGTGCCAGCAGCCGAGGAGCGGGAGTAGGAGAGACCCAGTACTTC
clone_size: -; j_call: TRBJ1-2; d_call: -; v_call: TRBV7-2; cdr3_aa: CASSSRGLGGRANYGYTF; cdr3_nt: TGTGCCAGCAGCTCCCGCGGGCTTGGAGGTCGAGCTAACTATGGCTACACCTTC
clone_size: -; j_call: TRBJ2-7; d_call: TRBD2; v_call: TRBV6-5; cdr3_aa: CASSYTRGGGSEQYF; cdr3_nt: TGTGCCAGCAGTTACACTCGGGGGGGCGGTTCCGAGCAGTACTTC
clone_size: -; j_call: TRBJ2-7; d_call: -; v_call: TRBV7-9; cdr3_aa: CASSSRRGTPDEQYF; cdr3_nt: TGTGCCAGCAGCTCCCGCCGCGGAACCCCTGACGAGCAGTACTTC
clone_size: -; j_call: TRBJ2-7; d_call: -; v_call: TRBV10-2; cdr3_aa: CATRVGNEQYF; cdr3_nt: TGCGCCACGCGCGTCGGGAACGAGCAGTACTTC
clone_size: few; j_call: TRBJ2-7; d_call: -; v_call: TRBV20-1; cdr3_aa: CSARDWATGTYEQYF; cdr3_nt: TGCAGTGCTAGAGATTGGGCTACGGGGACCTACGAGCAGTACTTC
clone_size: -; j_call: TRBJ2-5; d_call: TRBD1; v_call: TRBV24-1; cdr3_aa: CATSDFAGTGTQETQYF; cdr3_nt: TGTGCCACCAGTGATTTCGCCGGGACAGGCACCCAAGAGACCCAGTACTTC
clone_size: -; j_call: TRBJ2-7; d_call: -; v_call: TRBV7-2; cdr3_aa: CASSLSAADSEQYF; cdr3_nt: TGTGCCAGCAGCCTGAGTGCGGCTGATTCCGAGCAGTACTTC
clone_size: -; j_call: TRBJ2-3; d_call: -; v_call: TRBV12-3/TRBV12-4; cdr3_aa: CASSPLRTESTDTQYF; cdr3_nt: TGTGCCAGCAGTCCTCTCCGGACTGAGAGCACAGATACGCAGTATTTT
clone_size: -; j_call: TRBJ2-1; d_call: -; v_call: TRBV20-1; cdr3_aa: CSAGWESLVQREQFF; cdr3_nt: TGCAGTGCAGGGTGGGAGAGTTTGGTGCAGAGGGAGCAGTTCTTC
clone_size: -; j_call: TRBJ1-6; d_call: -; v_call: TRBV7-2; cdr3_aa: CASSLLGAPLHF; cdr3_nt: TGTGCCAGCAGCTTACTCGGGGCACCCCTCCACTTT
clone_size: -; j_call: TRBJ2-1; d_call: -; v_call: TRBV4-1; cdr3_aa: CASSQDPLGIGEQFF; cdr3_nt: TGCGCCAGCAGCCAAGATCCGCTAGGGATAGGTGAGCAGTTCTTC
clone_size: -; j_call: TRBJ1-5; d_call: TRBD1; v_call: TRBV30; cdr3_aa: CAWRDRGSNQPQHF; cdr3_nt: TGTGCCTGGAGGGACAGGGGTAGCAATCAGCCCCAGCATTTT
clone_size: -; j_call: TRBJ2-1; d_call: -; v_call: TRBV6-5; cdr3_aa: CASSYESRSYNEQFF; cdr3_nt: TGTGCCAGCAGTTACGAATCTCGTTCCTACAATGAGCAGTTCTTC
clone_size: -; j_call: TRBJ1-1; d_call: -; v_call: TRBV7-9; cdr3_aa: CASSLEVDVAEAFF; cdr3_nt: TGTGCCAGCAGCTTAGAGGTAGACGTAGCCGAAGCTTTCTTT
clone_size: -; j_call: TRBJ2-7; d_call: -; v_call: TRBV9; cdr3_aa: CASSPQARGDAYEQYF; cdr3_nt: TGTGCCAGCAGCCCCCAAGCAAGAGGGGATGCCTACGAGCAGTACTTC
clone_size: -; j_call: TRBJ2-4; d_call: TRBD2; v_call: TRBV29-1; cdr3_aa: CSVEGVSGRGDTQYF; cdr3_nt: TGCAGCGTTGAAGGGGTTAGCGGGAGGGGGGACACTCAGTACTTC
clone_size: few; j_call: TRBJ2-5; d_call: TRBD1; v_call: TRBV20-1; cdr3_aa: CSATGTGWETQYF; cdr3_nt: TGCAGTGCTACCGGGACAGGGTGGGAGACCCAGTACTTC
clone_size: few; j_call: TRBJ2-1; d_call: -; v_call: TRBV7-2; cdr3_aa: CASSFGVGVDEQFF; cdr3_nt: TGTGCCAGCAGCTTCGGGGTGGGGGTCGATGAGCAGTTCTTC